This T cell receptor beta chain was documented in a study of blood T cell repertoires in COVID-19. As for the study in general: The United States, Italy and Spain provided the acute and convalescent COVID-19 samples.

Profiling relied on immunoSEQ multiplex PCR, and the TCRdb table lists in-frame clones only, not all of them. There are about 250,000 clones in the sample; around four fifths occur only once, and roughly 8.8% lies in the top ten. The V and J ends lost 8 bases and 0 bases, in that order; junction bases with no gene match: 2. This CDR3 spans 15 amino acids. Germline V lookup: CDR1 SGDLS, CDR2 YYNGEE. This clonotype was sampled from a man in his forties with active or convalescent COVID-19. The chain employs TRBV9 and TRBJ2-6; 10 positions agree with TRBD1. Sequencing was performed on peripheral blood. For the CDR3, the DNA is TGTGCCAGTGACAGGGGGCTCTCTGGGGCCAACGTCCTGACTTTC. Translation: CASDRGLSGANVLTF.